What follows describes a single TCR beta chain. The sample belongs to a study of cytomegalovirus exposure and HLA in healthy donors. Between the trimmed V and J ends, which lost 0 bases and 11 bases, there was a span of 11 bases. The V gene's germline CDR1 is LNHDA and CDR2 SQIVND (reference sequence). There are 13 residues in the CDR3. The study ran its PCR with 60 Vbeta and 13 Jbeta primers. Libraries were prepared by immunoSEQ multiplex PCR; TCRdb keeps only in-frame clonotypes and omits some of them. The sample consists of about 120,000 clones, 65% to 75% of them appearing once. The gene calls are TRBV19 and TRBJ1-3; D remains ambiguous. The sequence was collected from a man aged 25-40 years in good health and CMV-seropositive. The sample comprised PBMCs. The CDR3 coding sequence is TGTGCCAGTAGTATAGAGGTAGCGGCACCCATATATTTT. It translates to CASSIEVAAPIYF.